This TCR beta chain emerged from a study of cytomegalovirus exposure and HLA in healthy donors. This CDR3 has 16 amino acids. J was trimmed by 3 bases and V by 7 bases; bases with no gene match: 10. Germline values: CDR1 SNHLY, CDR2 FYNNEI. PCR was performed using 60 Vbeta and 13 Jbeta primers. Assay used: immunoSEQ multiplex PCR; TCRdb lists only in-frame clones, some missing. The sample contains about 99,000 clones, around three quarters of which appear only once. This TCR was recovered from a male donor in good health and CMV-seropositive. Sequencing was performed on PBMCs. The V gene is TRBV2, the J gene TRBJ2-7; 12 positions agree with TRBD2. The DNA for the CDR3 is TGTGCCAGCAAGTGGGCGAAGACTAGCGGGGGCTACGAGCAGTACTTC. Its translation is CASKWAKTSGGYEQYF.